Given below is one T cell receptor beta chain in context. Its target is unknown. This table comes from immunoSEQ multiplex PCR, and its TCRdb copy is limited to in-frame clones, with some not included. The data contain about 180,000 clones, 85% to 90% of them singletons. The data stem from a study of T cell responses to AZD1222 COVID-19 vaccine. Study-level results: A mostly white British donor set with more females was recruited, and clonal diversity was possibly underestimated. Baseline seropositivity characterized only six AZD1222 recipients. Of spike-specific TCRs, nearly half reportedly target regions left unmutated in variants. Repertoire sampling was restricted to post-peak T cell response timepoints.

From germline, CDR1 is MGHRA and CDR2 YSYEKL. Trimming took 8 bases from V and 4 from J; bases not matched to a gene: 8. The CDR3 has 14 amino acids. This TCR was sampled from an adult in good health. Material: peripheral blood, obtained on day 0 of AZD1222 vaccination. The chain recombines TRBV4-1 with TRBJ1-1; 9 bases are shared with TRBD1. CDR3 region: CASRAPGQGTEAFF. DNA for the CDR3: TGCGCCAGCCGAGCGCCGGGACAGGGCACTGAAGCTTTCTTT.